The 25 T cell receptor beta chains reported below all come from one sample, sequenced in a study of CD8 T cell repertoires and HIV-1 epitope variants. Using immunoSEQ multiplex PCR, the repertoire was profiled, and TCRdb retains in-frame clones only, with some absent. Altogether approximately 90,000 clones are present, roughly 80% being singletons, with the ten largest covering around a quarter. What was sequenced was uncultured baseline CD8+ T cells from peripheral blood mononuclear cells (PBMCs). Source of these receptors: a male donor with HIV.

The chain is built from TRBV7-3 and TRBJ2-7; D tentatively fits TRBD1 or TRBD2 (5 bases each). The CDR3 is made up of 14 amino acids. Germline CDR1 is SGHTA and CDR2 is FQGTGA. V dropped 3 bases and J dropped 5 bases, with 14 bases sitting between them. The CDR3 bases are TGTGCCAGCAGCTTGGGGGTTGGGGCAGACGAGCAGTACTTC. Protein sequence: CASSLGVGADEQYF. The full variable domain, in which reference TRBV7-3 and TRBJ2-7 provide the parts outside the CDR3, is GAGVSQTPSNKVTEKGKYVELRCDPISGHTALYWYRQSLGQGPEFLIYFQGTGAADDSGLPNDRFFAVRPEGSVSTLKIQRTERGDSAVYLCASSLGVGADEQYFGPGTRLTVT.

This clone is medium-sized by share. The CDR3 region is CASSSDRWDRETYEQYF. The CDR3 bases are TGTGCCAGCAGTAGTGACCGATGGGACAGGGAAACCTACGAGCAGTACTTC. The J gene is TRBJ2-7, the V gene TRBV25-1, with TRBD1 matching 9 bases. CDR3 length: 17 residues. After removal of 5 bases from V and 2 bases from J, the junction contained 13 bases not matched to a gene. From germline, CDR1 is MGHDK and CDR2 SYGVNS.

This chain connects TRBV19 to TRBJ2-7; D may match TRBD1 or TRBD2 (5 bases each). The CDR3 sequence is 16 residues long. V lost 5 bases to trimming and J lost 0 bases, with 17 bases between them. Germline V gene lookup returns CDR1 LNHDA and CDR2 SQIVND (reference sequence). CDR3 region: CASSVLPGQLSYEQYF. The DNA for the CDR3 is TGTGCCAGTAGTGTTCTCCCGGGGCAGCTCTCCTACGAGCAGTACTTC.

V usage is TRBV19 and J usage is TRBJ1-3, with D unresolved. Germline V gene lookup returns CDR1 LNHDA and CDR2 SQIVND (reference sequence). The CDR3 runs to 14 residues. Trimming took 11 bases from V and 0 from J, leaving 14 bases between them. The CDR3 DNA reads TGTGCCTCCGCCTCGGGCAGCTCTGGAAACACCATATATTTT. This translates into CASASGSSGNTIYF.

The chain joins TRBV19 to TRBJ2-7; D may correspond to TRBD1 or TRBD2 (7 bases each). The CDR3 length is 15 residues. V dropped 1 base and J dropped 3 bases, with 13 bases sitting between them. Per germline, CDR1 LNHDA and CDR2 SQIVND (reference sequence). CDR3 bases: TGTGCCAGTAGTATAGTACAGGGGACTATCTACGAGCAGTACTTC. Its protein product is CASSIVQGTIYEQYF. Drawing the rest from reference TRBV19 and TRBJ2-7, the complete variable domain is DGGITQSPKYLFRKEGQNVTLSCEQNLNHDAMYWYRQDPGQGLRLIYYSQIVNDFQKGDIAEGYSVSREKKESFPLTVTSAQKNPTAFYLCASSIVQGTIYEQYFGPGTRLTVT.

The chain carries TRBV2 and TRBJ2-7, with 7 bases that match TRBD2. Germline V gene sequence: CDR1 SNHLY, CDR2 FYNNEI. This CDR3 has 12 amino acids. V lost 7 bases and J lost 3; bases outside the gene matches: 3. The CDR3 DNA sequence: TGTGCCAGCATCGCTAGCGGCTACGAGCAGTACTTC. It encodes CASIASGYEQYF.

The chain combines TRBV11-2 with TRBJ2-7; 9 nucleotides agree with TRBD2. Germline loops: CDR1 SGHAT, CDR2 FQNNGV. Trimming at V came to 5 bases and at J to 0 bases, leaving 14 bases not matched to a gene. This CDR3 is built from 18 residues. The CDR3 bases are TGTGCCAGCAGCGCCCTAGCGGGGTCCCCGTTGAGCTCCTACGAGCAGTACTTC. It is translated as CASSALAGSPLSSYEQYF.

The chain joins TRBV7-9 to TRBJ1-1, with unresolved D. Germline V CDR1 and CDR2: SEHNR, FQNEAQ (reference sequence). This CDR3 has 14 amino acids. The V end lost 4 bases, the J end lost 5 bases, and 14 bases lay between the germline ends. The chain's CDR3 is CASSWARIGTEAFF. For the CDR3, the DNA is TGTGCCAGCAGCTGGGCCCGCATCGGGACTGAAGCTTTCTTT.

This clone was seen only a few times. This rearrangement joins TRBV6-1 to TRBJ1-6; D not certain. V was clipped by 4 bases and J by 7 bases, with 8 bases between them. CDR1 is MNHNS and CDR2 is SASEGT in the germline V gene. This CDR3 has 13 amino acids. For the CDR3, the DNA is TGTGCCAGCAGTGTGATGATAAATTCACCCCTCCACTTT. This encodes CASSVMINSPLHF.

This clone has a single count. This chain connects TRBV6-6 to TRBJ2-7; a weak D match, TRBD1 (6 bases). Germline CDR1 is MNHNY and CDR2 is SVGAGI (reference sequence). V lost 11 bases, J lost 2 bases, and 16 bases lay in between. The CDR3 spans 13 residues. The CDR3 bases are TGTGCCTCGCGAGATACAGGGACCTACGAGCAGTACTTC. Amino acid sequence: CASRDTGTYEQYF.

The chain combines TRBV13 with TRBJ2-5, with TRBD2 identical over 8 bases. Germline lookup yields CDR1 PRHDT and CDR2 FYEKMQ (reference sequence). The trim removed 0 bases at V and 5 bases at J, leaving 2 bases unmatched. The CDR3 is 14 residues long. CDR3 nucleotides: TGTGCCAGCAGCTTAGGTGCTAGCGGGGAGACCCAGTACTTC. It is translated as CASSLGASGETQYF.

This clone has just one count. The V gene is TRBV6-5, the J gene TRBJ1-5; no firm D call. Germline CDR1 and CDR2: MNHEY and SVGAGI. V shed 6 bases and J shed 5 bases, with 14 bases lying between them. The CDR3 loop spans 14 amino acids. Here the CDR3 reads CASRPGKMDQPQHF. The CDR3 region has the DNA TGTGCCAGCAGACCGGGAAAAATGGATCAGCCCCAGCATTTT.

This chain joins TRBV28 and TRBJ2-3, with TRBD2 matching over 11 bases. Germline V gene lookup returns CDR1 MDHEN and CDR2 SYDVKM. This CDR3 comprises 17 residues. Trimming took 5 bases from V and 3 from J; bases not matched to a gene: 10. The CDR3 spells CASSQILAGADTDTQYF. The CDR3 DNA reads as TGTGCCAGCAGTCAGATACTAGCGGGAGCGGATACAGATACGCAGTATTTT.

Here the CDR3 reads CASSFTTGAGGTGELFF. The CDR3, as DNA: TGCGCCAGCAGCTTCACTACGGGCGCGGGTGGCACCGGGGAGCTGTTTTTT. The chain links TRBV5-1 to TRBJ2-2; tentatively, D is TRBD2 (5 bases). Germline V lookup: CDR1 SGHRS, CDR2 YFSETQ. CDR3 length equals 17 residues. The germline V and J ends were trimmed by 2 bases and 4 bases, with 18 bases remaining between them. The full variable domain, in which reference TRBV5-1 and TRBJ2-2 provide the parts outside the CDR3, is KAGVTQTPRYLIKTRGQQVTLSCSPISGHRSVSWYQQTPGQGLQFLFEYFSETQRNKGNFPGRFSGRQFSNSRSEMNVSTLELGDSALYLCASSFTTGAGGTGELFFGEGSRLTVL.

This chain connects TRBV4-1 to TRBJ1-3, with unresolved D. Deletions cut 2 bases from V and 6 bases from J, with 11 bases between. Germline CDR1 MGHRA, CDR2 YSYEKL. The CDR3 runs 14 residues. CDR3 loop: CASSQPLSKNTIYF. DNA of the CDR3: TGCGCCAGCAGCCAACCTCTGAGCAAAAACACCATATATTTT.

The genes are TRBV6-5 and TRBJ1-2; TRBD1 matches at 12 bases. V dropped 2 bases and J dropped 7; count of bases not matched to a gene: 5. Germline V lookup: CDR1 MNHEY, CDR2 SVGAGI. The CDR3 is 15 amino acids. CDR3 in DNA: TGTGCCAGCAGTTACCCGGGACAGGGGGCTCGTGGCTACACCTTC. Its protein product is CASSYPGQGARGYTF.

The rearrangement joins TRBV2 to TRBJ2-7, with 7 bases that match TRBD1. Trimming cost V 1 base and J 0 bases; bases outside gene matches: 6. The CDR3 spans 16 residues. The germline gives CDR1 SNHLY, CDR2 FYNNEI. The CDR3 here is CASSEGLGTASYEQYF. The CDR3 DNA reads as TGTGCCAGCAGTGAAGGGTTGGGGACAGCCTCCTACGAGCAGTACTTC.

This clone was counted a single time. The genes are TRBV6-6 and TRBJ2-7, with 9 bases fitting TRBD1. The V segment lost 2 bases and the J segment 2 bases; nucleotides outside the gene matches: 1. Looked up from germline, CDR1 is MNHNY and CDR2 is SVGAGI (reference sequence). The CDR3 is made up of 14 amino acids. Here the CDR3 reads CASSYGTGTYEQYF. The CDR3 nucleotides are TGTGCCAGCAGTTACGGGACAGGGACCTACGAGCAGTACTTC.

The V call is TRBV2, the J call TRBJ2-7, with D possibly being TRBD2 (5 bases). V gave up 6 bases and J gave up 5 bases, with 14 bases separating them. This CDR3 is built from 13 residues. Germline loops: CDR1 SNHLY, CDR2 FYNNEI. In nucleotides, the CDR3 is TGTGCCAGCAGGGACCCGGGGATCCACGAGCAGTACTTC. Translating gives CASRDPGIHEQYF.

In its sample, this clone was seen many times. The V call is TRBV19, the J call TRBJ2-4; D is undetermined. The CDR3 consists of 16 residues. V was clipped by 5 bases and J by 3 bases, with 17 bases between them. CDR1 LNHDA and CDR2 SQIVND come from the germline V gene (reference sequence). In DNA form, the CDR3 reads TGTGCCAGTAGTTTAGGACCAGGATTGGGCAAAAACATTCAGTACTTC. This sequence encodes CASSLGPGLGKNIQYF.

For this clone: Distinct nucleotide sequences in the sample also encode this CDR3. The chain carries TRBV5-1 and TRBJ2-7, with TRBD2 matching 10 bases. The J segment lost 4 bases and the V segment lost 1 base, leaving 2 bases of the junction unmatched. In germline, CDR1 is SGHRS, CDR2 YFSETQ. This CDR3 contains 14 residues. The CDR3 DNA is TGCGCCAGCAGCTTGACTAGCGGGACTTACGAGCAGTACTTC. Protein product: CASSLTSGTYEQYF.

The V gene is TRBV27, the J gene TRBJ2-3; maybe TRBD1 (6 bases). Trimming removed 6 bases at V and 5 bases at J, with 18 bases between. Germline V gene data show CDR1 as MNHEY and CDR2 as SMNVEV (reference sequence). This CDR3 has 15 amino acids. CDR3 coding DNA: TGTGCCAGCAGCCGACAGGCCCCCGATTTAGATACGCAGTATTTT. It is translated as CASSRQAPDLDTQYF.

The rearrangement uses TRBV10-1 and TRBJ2-6, with D possibly matching TRBD1 (5 bases). Trimming took 6 bases from V and 4 from J, leaving 13 bases between them. The CDR3 length is 15 residues. Germline values: CDR1 WNHNN, CDR2 SYGVQD (reference sequence). The CDR3 region has the DNA TGCGCCAGCAGCAAGGGGAATCCAGGGGCCAACGTCCTGACTTTC. It yields the protein CASSKGNPGANVLTF.

This clone was seen only a few times. The chain has TRBV5-8 and TRBJ1-5; D remains unclear. Germline CDR1 is SGHTS and CDR2 is YDEGEE. The CDR3 has 13 amino acids. The V and J ends lost 4 bases and 1 base respectively, with 6 bases between them. CDR3 DNA sequence: TGTGCCAGCAGCGGCGGCAGCAATCAGCCCCAGCATTTT. Encoded protein: CASSGGSNQPQHF. Together with reference TRBV5-8 and TRBJ1-5, the CDR3 gives the full variable domain: EAGVTQSPTHLIKTRGQQATLRCSPISGHTSVYWYQQALGLGLQFLLWYDEGEERNRGNFPPRFSGRQFPNYSSELNVNALELEDSALYLCASSGGSNQPQHFGDGTRLSIL.

This clone was counted a few times. This sequence joins TRBV4-2 and TRBJ2-7; possibly TRBD2 for D (5 bases). CDR3 length: 15 residues. Deletions cut 2 bases from V and 3 bases from J, with 14 bases between. The V gene's germline CDR1 is LGHNA and CDR2 YNFKEQ. The CDR3 reads CASSQSHGEIYEQYF. The CDR3 DNA reads as TGTGCCAGCAGCCAATCCCACGGGGAAATCTACGAGCAGTACTTC.